These T cell receptor beta chains were read from a single sample in a study of Ad26.COV2.S vaccination and SARS-CoV-2 variants. Assay: immunoSEQ multiplex PCR; the TCRdb copy retains only in-frame clones and omits some. This sample has about 370,000 clones; roughly nine tenths occur once, and the top ten carry about 3.6%. The sequencing used peripheral blood, collected in a trial of Ad26.COV2.S vaccine versus placebo. Receptors were obtained from a person aged 18-60 years who received the Ad26.COV2.S COVID-19 vaccine or a placebo. The CDR3 runs from the conserved cysteine through the conserved F or W. A D gene is named only where the DNA matches it firmly. Expanded clones are given a class, and other clones once, few, many or no size at all.

clone size: .; J gene: TRBJ2-1; D gene: TRBD1; V gene: TRBV5-1; CDR3 protein: CASSTGTAIYNEQFF; CDR3 DNA: TGCGCCAGCAGCACCGGGACAGCAATCTACAATGAGCAGTTCTTC
clone size: .; J gene: TRBJ2-5; D gene: .; V gene: TRBV12-3/TRBV12-4; CDR3 protein: CASSLWQQETQYF; CDR3 DNA: TGTGCCAGCAGTTTATGGCAGCAAGAGACCCAGTACTTC
clone size: .; J gene: TRBJ1-1; D gene: .; V gene: TRBV5-1; CDR3 protein: CASSLAYQGRNTEAFF; CDR3 DNA: TGCGCCAGCAGCTTGGCTTATCAGGGGCGGAACACTGAAGCTTTCTTT
clone size: .; J gene: TRBJ1-2; D gene: .; V gene: TRBV20-1; CDR3 protein: CSARSSRDYTF; CDR3 DNA: TGCAGTGCTAGATCGAGCAGGGACTACACCTTC
clone size: .; J gene: TRBJ1-2; D gene: .; V gene: TRBV6-5; CDR3 protein: CASSKDSYGYTF; CDR3 DNA: TGTGCCAGCAGTAAGGACAGCTATGGCTACACCTTC
clone size: .; J gene: TRBJ2-7; D gene: TRBD1; V gene: TRBV9; CDR3 protein: CASSGTGVPYEQYF; CDR3 DNA: TGTGCCAGCAGCGGTACAGGGGTCCCCTACGAGCAGTACTTC
clone size: .; J gene: TRBJ2-2; D gene: TRBD1; V gene: TRBV29-1; CDR3 protein: CSVAGQGGNTGELFF; CDR3 DNA: TGCAGCGTGGCCGGACAGGGCGGCAACACCGGGGAGCTGTTTTTT
clone size: .; J gene: TRBJ2-1; D gene: TRBD2; V gene: TRBV6-2/TRBV6-3; CDR3 protein: CASSYLVRGLDGEQFF; CDR3 DNA: TGTGCCAGCAGTTACTTGGTTCGGGGACTAGACGGTGAGCAGTTCTTC
clone size: .; J gene: TRBJ1-2; D gene: .; V gene: TRBV10-1; CDR3 protein: CASSESTSYGYTF; CDR3 DNA: TGCGCCAGCAGTGAGTCGACGTCTTATGGCTACACCTTC
clone size: .; J gene: TRBJ2-2; D gene: .; V gene: TRBV9; CDR3 protein: CASSRSGELFF; CDR3 DNA: TGTGCCAGCAGCCGTTCCGGGGAGCTGTTTTTT
clone size: .; J gene: TRBJ2-5; D gene: .; V gene: TRBV3-1/TRBV3-2; CDR3 protein: CASNRGPYQETQYF; CDR3 DNA: TGTGCCAGCAACCGGGGGCCGTACCAAGAGACCCAGTACTTC
clone size: .; J gene: TRBJ1-2; D gene: .; V gene: TRBV5-5; CDR3 protein: CASSENDGWGGYTF; CDR3 DNA: TGTGCCAGCAGCGAAAACGACGGTTGGGGGGGCTACACCTTC
clone size: few; J gene: TRBJ1-6; D gene: .; V gene: TRBV7-9; CDR3 protein: CASSFSGTLNSPLHF; CDR3 DNA: TGTGCCAGCAGCTTTAGTGGGACTTTGAATTCACCCCTCCACTTT
clone size: .; J gene: TRBJ2-7; D gene: TRBD1; V gene: TRBV9; CDR3 protein: CASSGGTGKYEQYF; CDR3 DNA: TGTGCCAGCAGCGGGGGGACAGGGAAGTACGAGCAGTACTTC
clone size: .; J gene: TRBJ1-2; D gene: .; V gene: TRBV4-2; CDR3 protein: CASSPDQSFPVGYTF; CDR3 DNA: TGTGCCAGCAGCCCGGACCAGTCTTTTCCCGTAGGCTACACCTTC
clone size: .; J gene: TRBJ2-3; D gene: TRBD2; V gene: TRBV3-1/TRBV3-2; CDR3 protein: CASSQGPGLAGGQDTQYF; CDR3 DNA: TGTGCCAGCAGCCAAGGACCGGGACTAGCGGGGGGGCAGGATACGCAGTATTTT
clone size: .; J gene: TRBJ2-5; D gene: .; V gene: TRBV7-9; CDR3 protein: CASSLRKGNQETQYF; CDR3 DNA: TGTGCCAGCAGCTTACGGAAGGGGAACCAAGAGACCCAGTACTTC
clone size: .; J gene: TRBJ2-7; D gene: .; V gene: TRBV20-1; CDR3 protein: CSASSSNEQYF; CDR3 DNA: TGCAGTGCTAGTTCGTCTAACGAGCAGTACTTC
clone size: .; J gene: TRBJ2-2; D gene: .; V gene: TRBV13; CDR3 protein: CASSFRNGELFF; CDR3 DNA: TGTGCCAGCAGCTTTCGAAACGGGGAGCTGTTTTTT
clone size: .; J gene: TRBJ1-1; D gene: .; V gene: TRBV29-1; CDR3 protein: CSVEGRERGAFF; CDR3 DNA: TGCAGCGTTGAAGGCAGGGAGCGAGGAGCTTTCTTT
clone size: .; J gene: TRBJ2-5; D gene: TRBD1; V gene: TRBV10-3; CDR3 protein: CAISLGQGVGETQYF; CDR3 DNA: TGTGCCATCAGTCTTGGACAGGGGGTAGGGGAGACCCAGTACTTC
clone size: once; J gene: TRBJ1-1; D gene: TRBD1; V gene: TRBV13; CDR3 protein: CASSFRGLNTEAFF; CDR3 DNA: TGTGCCAGCAGCTTCAGGGGGCTGAACACTGAAGCTTTCTTT
clone size: .; J gene: TRBJ1-2; D gene: TRBD1; V gene: TRBV4-3; CDR3 protein: CASSQIGTGALNYGYTF; CDR3 DNA: TGCGCCAGCAGCCAAATTGGGACAGGGGCCCTTAACTATGGCTACACCTTC
clone size: .; J gene: TRBJ1-2; D gene: .; V gene: TRBV5-1; CDR3 protein: CASSPETSNYGYTF; CDR3 DNA: TGCGCCAGCAGCCCGGAGACGTCTAACTATGGCTACACCTTC
clone size: .; J gene: TRBJ1-3; D gene: TRBD1; V gene: TRBV6-5; CDR3 protein: CASSWTGEAGNTIYF; CDR3 DNA: TGTGCCAGCAGTTGGACAGGGGAGGCAGGAAACACCATATATTTT
clone size: .; J gene: TRBJ2-7; D gene: .; V gene: TRBV7-2; CDR3 protein: CASSLGGPSYEQYF; CDR3 DNA: TGTGCCAGCAGCTTAGGGGGACCGTCCTACGAGCAGTACTTC
clone size: .; J gene: TRBJ2-7; D gene: .; V gene: TRBV10-1; CDR3 protein: CASSAVRGYEQYF; CDR3 DNA: TGCGCCAGCAGTGCCGTCAGGGGCTACGAGCAGTACTTC
clone size: .; J gene: TRBJ2-7; D gene: .; V gene: TRBV11-1; CDR3 protein: CASSLQPAEQYF; CDR3 DNA: TGTGCCAGCAGCTTACAACCGGCCGAGCAGTACTTC
clone size: .; J gene: TRBJ1-2; D gene: .; V gene: TRBV5-1; CDR3 protein: CASSLDSYYGYTF; CDR3 DNA: TGCGCCAGCAGCTTGGACAGCTACTATGGCTACACCTTC
clone size: .; J gene: TRBJ2-7; D gene: .; V gene: TRBV4-1; CDR3 protein: CASSQSNVATYEQYF; CDR3 DNA: TGCGCCAGCAGCCAATCTAACGTAGCGACTTACGAGCAGTACTTC
clone size: .; J gene: TRBJ1-2; D gene: TRBD1; V gene: TRBV30; CDR3 protein: CAWSTPGQGASGYGYTF; CDR3 DNA: TGTGCCTGGAGTACCCCGGGACAGGGGGCCTCAGGCTATGGCTACACCTTC